This TCR beta chain emerged from a study of metastatic and nonmetastatic thyroid tumors (dated by TCRdb to 2018 to 2020). Background on the whole study: The researchers compared repertoires between peripheral blood samples and tumor or nodule tissue samples from patients with malignant or benign thyroid disease.

No treatment had been received by any patient before thyroid surgery. Patient clinical samples collected from the early 2010s to the late 2010s were retrospectively analysed using T-cell receptor beta sequencing. Library prep was done by PCR. The sequencer listed for this sample is Illumina HiSeq 4000. High-throughput sequencing was used to profile the CDR3 region of the TCR beta-chain in every patient. From the authors' description of their analysis: Drawing on CDR3 differences between clinicopathological groups, the researchers built a classifier meant to tell apart patients with distant-metastatic papillary thyroid cancer. To measure repertoire diversity the researchers used the Shannon index, while the Morisita-Horn index served to gauge how similar the tumor and blood repertoires were. Using fastp trimming at Q25 and MiXCR clonotype assembly, TCRdb reanalyzed the public sequencing data and kept in-frame beta chains. The authors' filters were not applied to this entry. Across this sample there are tens of thousands of clones, with approximately 13% seen only once. Together, the top ten hold roughly 9.6% of the sample.

This clone has only a few counts. Its antigen remains undetermined. A read error may produce the germline difference seen at one junction end. General conclusions and limits of the study: In both blood and tumor samples, malignant tumors were reported to have significantly higher TCR beta diversity than benign nodules.

This clonotype was sampled from a female donor with papillary thyroid cancer or a benign thyroid nodule (not recorded which). Some clones in this sample may be carry-over from other donors' samples. Sequenced sample: tumor tissue.

The nucleotide sequence is given as TGTGCCAGCGCTCAAACCTACAATGAGCAGTTCTTT. Translation gives CASAQTYNEQFF. This sequence uses TRBV7-9 and TRBJ2-1, with no reliable assignment of the D segment. Measured from the cysteine to the phenylalanine, the CDR3 is 12 residues long. The retained sequence is limited to the CDR3, 36 bases, with the frame set at the first base. The germline V gene (reference sequence) supplies CDR1 SEHNR and CDR2 FQNEAQ.